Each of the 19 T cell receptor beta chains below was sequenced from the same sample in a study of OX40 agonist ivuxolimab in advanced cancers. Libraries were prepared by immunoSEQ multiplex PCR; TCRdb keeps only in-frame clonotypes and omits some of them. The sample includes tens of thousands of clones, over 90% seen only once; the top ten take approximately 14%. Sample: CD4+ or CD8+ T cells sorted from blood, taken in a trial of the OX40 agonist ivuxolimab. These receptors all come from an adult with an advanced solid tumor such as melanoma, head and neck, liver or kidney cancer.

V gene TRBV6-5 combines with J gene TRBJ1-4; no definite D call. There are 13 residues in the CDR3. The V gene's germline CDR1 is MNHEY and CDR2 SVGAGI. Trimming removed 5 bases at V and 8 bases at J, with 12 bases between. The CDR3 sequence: CASSLSVGEKLFF. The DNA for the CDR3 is TGTGCCAGCAGTCTCTCGGTTGGAGAAAAACTGTTTTTT.

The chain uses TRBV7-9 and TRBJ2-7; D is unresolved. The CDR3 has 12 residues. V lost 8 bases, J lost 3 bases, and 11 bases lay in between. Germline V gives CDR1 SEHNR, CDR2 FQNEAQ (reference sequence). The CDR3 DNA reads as TGTGCCAGCTCAAGGTCCCTCTACGAGCAGTACTTC. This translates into CASSRSLYEQYF.

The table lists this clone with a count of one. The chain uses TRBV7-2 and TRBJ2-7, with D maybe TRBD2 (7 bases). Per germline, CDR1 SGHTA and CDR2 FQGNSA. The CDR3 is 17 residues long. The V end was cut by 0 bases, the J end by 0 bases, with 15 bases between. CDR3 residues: CASSLATNRDYSYEQYF. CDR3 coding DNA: TGTGCCAGCAGCTTAGCGACAAACAGGGACTACTCCTACGAGCAGTACTTC.

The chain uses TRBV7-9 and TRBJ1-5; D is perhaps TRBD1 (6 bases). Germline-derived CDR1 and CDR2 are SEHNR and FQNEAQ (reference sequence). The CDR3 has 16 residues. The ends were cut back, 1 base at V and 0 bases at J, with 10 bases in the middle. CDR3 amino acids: CASSLEGDYSNQPQHF. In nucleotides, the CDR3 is TGTGCCAGCAGCTTAGAGGGGGACTATAGCAATCAGCCCCAGCATTTT.

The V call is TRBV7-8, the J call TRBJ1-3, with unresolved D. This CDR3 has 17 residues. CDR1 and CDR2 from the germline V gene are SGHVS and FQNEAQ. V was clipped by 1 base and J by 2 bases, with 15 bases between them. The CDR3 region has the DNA TGTGCCAGCAGCTTAGAAATTGGTCTTCGGCCTGGAAACACCATATATTTT. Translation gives CASSLEIGLRPGNTIYF.

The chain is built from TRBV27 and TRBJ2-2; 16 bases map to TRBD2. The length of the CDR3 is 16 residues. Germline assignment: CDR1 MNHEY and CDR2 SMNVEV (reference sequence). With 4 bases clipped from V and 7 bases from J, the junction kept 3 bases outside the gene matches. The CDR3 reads CASSSGLAGGLGELFF. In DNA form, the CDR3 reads TGTGCCAGCAGTTCGGGACTAGCGGGGGGGCTCGGGGAGCTGTTTTTT.

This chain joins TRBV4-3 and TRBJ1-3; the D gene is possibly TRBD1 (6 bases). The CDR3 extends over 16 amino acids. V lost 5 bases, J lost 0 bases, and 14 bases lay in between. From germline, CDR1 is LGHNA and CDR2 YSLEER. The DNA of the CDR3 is TGCGCCAGCAGCAATGACAGGAAATACTCTGGAAACACCATATATTTT. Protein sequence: CASSNDRKYSGNTIYF.

The CDR3 is CASSLAKLTYTEAFF. CDR3 sequence (DNA): TGTGCCAGCAGCCTCGCTAAGCTGACTTACACTGAAGCTTTCTTT. This chain uses TRBV5-4 with TRBJ1-1; D not certain. The length of the CDR3 is 15 residues. V was trimmed by 4 bases and J by 3 bases, leaving 16 bases between them. Germline V gene data show CDR1 as SGHNT and CDR2 as YYREEE (reference sequence). The variable domain in full, completed from reference TRBV5-4 and TRBJ1-1, reads ETGVTQSPTHLIKTRGQQVTLRCSSQSGHNTVSWYQQALGQGPQFIFQYYREEENGRGNFPPRFSGLQFPNYSSELNVNALELDDSALYLCASSLAKLTYTEAFFGQGTRLTVV.

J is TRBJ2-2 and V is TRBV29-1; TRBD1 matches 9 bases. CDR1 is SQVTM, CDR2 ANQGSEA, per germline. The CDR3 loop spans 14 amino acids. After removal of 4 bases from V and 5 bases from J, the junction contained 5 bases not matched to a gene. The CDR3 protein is CSVAPGQGTGELFF. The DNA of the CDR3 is TGCAGCGTTGCGCCGGGACAGGGAACCGGGGAGCTGTTTTTT.

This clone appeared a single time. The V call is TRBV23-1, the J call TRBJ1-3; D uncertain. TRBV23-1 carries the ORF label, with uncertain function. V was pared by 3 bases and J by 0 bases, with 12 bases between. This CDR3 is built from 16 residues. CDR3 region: CASSHGGHNSGNTIYF. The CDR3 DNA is TGCGCCAGCAGTCATGGCGGGCATAACTCTGGAAACACCATATATTTT.

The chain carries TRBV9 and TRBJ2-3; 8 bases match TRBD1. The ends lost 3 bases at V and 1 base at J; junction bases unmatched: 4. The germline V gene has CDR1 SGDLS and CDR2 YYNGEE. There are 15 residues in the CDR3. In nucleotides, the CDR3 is TGTGCCAGCAGCGACCCGGGACAGGGCACAGATACGCAGTATTTT. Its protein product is CASSDPGQGTDTQYF.

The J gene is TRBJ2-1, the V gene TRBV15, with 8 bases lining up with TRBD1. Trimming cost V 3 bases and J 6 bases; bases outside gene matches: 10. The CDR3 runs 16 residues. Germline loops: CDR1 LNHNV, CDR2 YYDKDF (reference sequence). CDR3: CATSSSQGGPPNEQFF. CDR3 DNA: TGTGCCACCAGCAGTTCACAGGGGGGCCCCCCCAATGAGCAGTTCTTC.

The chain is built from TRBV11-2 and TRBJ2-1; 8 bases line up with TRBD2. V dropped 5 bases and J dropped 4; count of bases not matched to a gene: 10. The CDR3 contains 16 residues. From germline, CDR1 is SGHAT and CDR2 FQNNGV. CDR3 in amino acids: CASSPSSGSLYNEQFF. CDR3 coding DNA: TGTGCCAGCAGCCCATCCAGCGGGAGTTTATACAATGAGCAGTTCTTC.

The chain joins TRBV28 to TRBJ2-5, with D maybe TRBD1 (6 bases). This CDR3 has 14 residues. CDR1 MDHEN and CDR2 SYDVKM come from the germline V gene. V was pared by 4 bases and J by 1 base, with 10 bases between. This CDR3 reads CASSSDRVQETQYF. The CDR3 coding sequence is TGTGCCAGCAGTTCGGACAGAGTCCAAGAGACCCAGTACTTC.

Here the CDR3 reads CASSEYSLTDTQYF. The CDR3 coding sequence is TGTGCCAGCAGTGAATATTCGTTAACAGATACGCAGTATTTT. This chain joins TRBV25-1 and TRBJ2-3; D is unclear. CDR1 is MGHDK, CDR2 SYGVNS, per germline. The CDR3 runs 14 residues. The V end was cut by 0 bases, the J end by 3 bases, with 7 bases between.

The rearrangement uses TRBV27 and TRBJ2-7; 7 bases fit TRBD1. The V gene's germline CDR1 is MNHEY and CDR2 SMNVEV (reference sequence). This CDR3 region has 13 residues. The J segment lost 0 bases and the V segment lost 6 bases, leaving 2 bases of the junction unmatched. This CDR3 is CASRTGHSYEQYF. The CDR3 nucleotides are TGTGCCAGCAGGACAGGGCACTCCTACGAGCAGTACTTC.

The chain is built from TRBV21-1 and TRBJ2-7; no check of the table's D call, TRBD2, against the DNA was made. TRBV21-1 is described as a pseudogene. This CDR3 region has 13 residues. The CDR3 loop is CASPRGRSYEQYF. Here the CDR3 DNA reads TGTGCCAGCCCGCGGGGGCGCTCCTACGAGCAGTACTTC.

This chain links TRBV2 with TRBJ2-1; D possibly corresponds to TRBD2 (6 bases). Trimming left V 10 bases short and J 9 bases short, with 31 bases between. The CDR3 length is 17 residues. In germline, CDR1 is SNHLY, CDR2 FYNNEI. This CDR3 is CATLTTAVRGRFSEQFF. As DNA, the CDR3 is TGTGCCACCCTCACCACGGCGGTACGGGGGAGATTCAGTGAGCAGTTCTTC.

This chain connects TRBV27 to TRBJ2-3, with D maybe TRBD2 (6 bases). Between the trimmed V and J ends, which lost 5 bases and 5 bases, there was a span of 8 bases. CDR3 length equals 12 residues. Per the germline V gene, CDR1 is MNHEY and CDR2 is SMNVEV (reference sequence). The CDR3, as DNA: TGTGCCAGCAGTCCCGGGGGAGATACGCAGTATTTT. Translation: CASSPGGDTQYF.